The next 3 T cell receptor beta chains were all read from a single sample in a study of T-cell reconstitution after alpha-beta-depleted transplantation in children. The library targeted TCRbeta and was prepared with unique molecular identifiers. TCRdb passed the PCR reads through MiXCR, listing each CDR3 protein once. Among under 70,000 distinct CDR3 sequences listed, 9.5% to 13% were seen once. The material was PBMCs, obtained before TCRalphabeta/CD19-depleted stem cell transplant. These receptors all stem from a boy aged 5-17 years with acute myeloid leukemia, due to receive a stem cell transplant.

The rearrangement uses TRBV2 and TRBJ2-5; a possible D gene is TRBD2 (6 bases). Germline CDR1 reads SNHLY; CDR2 reads FYNNEI. The V end was cut by 4 bases, the J end by 4 bases, with 19 bases between. This CDR3 spans 16 amino acids. In nucleotides, the CDR3 is TGTGCCAGCAGTGGAGGCAGGGAGGCGGTATCAGAGACCCAGTACTTC. This translates into CASSGGREAVSETQYF.

The table lists this clonotype with many counts. The chain is built from TRBV7-8 and TRBJ2-3, with 12 nucleotides matching TRBD2. V shed 5 bases and J 2 bases; nucleotides not matched to a gene: 8. The CDR3 has 17 residues. Germline V gives CDR1 SGHVS, CDR2 FQNEAQ. CDR3 sequence: CASSKLGLAGPTDTQYF. In nucleotides, the CDR3 is TGTGCCAGCAGCAAATTGGGACTAGCGGGCCCCACAGATACGCAGTATTTT.

This clonotype was picked up many times. The V and J genes are TRBV5-6 and TRBJ2-7; D might be TRBD1 (6 bases). CDR1 is SGHDT and CDR2 is YYEEEE in the germline V gene. Deletions cut 3 bases from V and 11 bases from J, with 18 bases between. The CDR3 loop spans 13 amino acids. The CDR3 DNA sequence: TGTGCCAGCAGCTACGGCAGGGGCCCTTCGAAGTACTTC. Its protein product is CASSYGRGPSKYF.